The 30 T cell receptor beta chains in this list originate from one sample, sequenced in a study of T cell repertoires in cytomegalovirus infection. TCRdb analysed the reads with MiXCR anew, one entry per CDR3 protein. The repertoire holds 700,000 to 950,000 distinct CDR3 sequences, with over 25% as singletons. No antigen is known for these receptors. This specimen was cultured CD8+ T cells from PBMCs, taken from culture after CMV antigen stimulation. The source is a human donor in good health (CMV status not recorded). Some clones in this sample may be carry-over from other donors' samples.

The chain joins TRBV4-1 to TRBJ1-1; D is ambiguous. The CDR3 consists of 15 residues. From germline, CDR1 is MGHRA and CDR2 YSYEKL. The V gene lost 0 bases and the J gene lost 1 base, with 9 bases spanning the gap. CDR3 residues: CASSQEGLANTEAFF. CDR3 nucleotide sequence: TGCGCCAGCAGCCAAGAGGGTTTAGCGAACACTGAAGCTTTCTTT.

The chain carries TRBV11-2 and TRBJ2-1; no definite D call. Germline assignment: CDR1 SGHAT and CDR2 FQNNGV. This CDR3 has 17 residues. Trimming took off 0 bases at V and 0 bases at J, with 12 bases between the two ends. CDR3 protein: CASSLDGRESSYNEQFF. CDR3 DNA: TGTGCCAGCAGCTTAGATGGCAGAGAAAGCTCCTACAATGAGCAGTTCTTC.

The genes are TRBV7-6 and TRBJ1-1; possible D gene TRBD1, 6 bases. The ends were cut back, 5 bases at V and 0 bases at J, with 16 bases in the middle. The CDR3 consists of 16 residues. Germline values: CDR1 SGHVS, CDR2 FNYEAQ. In DNA form, the CDR3 reads TGTGCCAGCAGCCAGGGGACACCAACTATGAACACTGAAGCTTTCTTT. Translating it yields CASSQGTPTMNTEAFF.

This clonotype has just a few counts. The V call is TRBV11-2, the J call TRBJ2-1; D unresolved. The V and J ends lost 2 bases and 4 bases respectively, with 12 bases between them. Germline loops: CDR1 SGHAT, CDR2 FQNNGV. CDR3 length: 15 amino acids. CDR3 sequence (DNA): TGTGCCAGCAGCTTACGCGGTTCTATATACAATGAGCAGTTCTTC. Translation: CASSLRGSIYNEQFF.

Only a few counts were recorded for this clonotype. The chain employs TRBV7-6 and TRBJ2-6; maybe TRBD1 (5 bases). The CDR3 runs 18 residues. Germline values: CDR1 SGHVS, CDR2 FNYEAQ. Trimming removed 1 base at V and 1 base at J, with 14 bases between. CDR3 nucleotide sequence: TGTGCCAGCAGCTTAGAGTATCCCCCAGGGTCTGGGGCCAACGTCCTGACTTTC. The encoded protein is CASSLEYPPGSGANVLTF.

Only a few counts were recorded for this clonotype. This chain uses TRBV10-2 with TRBJ1-3; D unresolved. The CDR3 covers 16 residues. The germline V gene encodes CDR1 WSHSY and CDR2 SAAADI. Trimming shortened V by 2 bases and J by 2 bases, and 13 bases separated the two germline ends. CDR3 coding DNA: TGCGCCAGCAGTGAGCCCGGCCCGATTACTGGAAACACCATATATTTT. Residues: CASSEPGPITGNTIYF.

CDR3 protein: CASTLTSLGNEQFF. In DNA form, the CDR3 reads TGTGCCAGCACCTTGACTTCTTTGGGGAATGAGCAGTTCTTC. This chain connects TRBV28 to TRBJ2-1; D not certain. V was shortened by 7 bases and J by 7 bases, with 17 bases between the two germline ends. The CDR3 is 14 residues long. CDR1 MDHEN and CDR2 SYDVKM come from the germline V gene.

This chain links TRBV6-2 or TRBV6-3 with TRBJ1-1; 10 nucleotides agree with TRBD1. Germline V lookup: CDR1 MNHEY, CDR2 SVGEGT. V was clipped by 6 bases and J by 5 bases; unmatched bases: 9. The CDR3 has 15 amino acids. The CDR3 loop reads CASRMTGGQVTEAFF. The CDR3 DNA is TGTGCCAGCAGGATGACAGGGGGCCAAGTGACTGAAGCTTTCTTT.

The chain employs TRBV2 and TRBJ1-1; tentatively, D is TRBD1 (6 bases). The V and J ends lost 5 bases and 1 base respectively, with 17 bases between them. The CDR3 is made up of 16 amino acids. Germline V CDR1 and CDR2: SNHLY, FYNNEI. The CDR3 bases are TGTGCCAGCAGTCGGAGCACCCCGGGACAGAACACTGAAGCTTTCTTT. Its translation is CASSRSTPGQNTEAFF.

This rearrangement joins TRBV29-1 to TRBJ2-1; D might be TRBD2 (7 bases). Per germline, CDR1 SQVTM and CDR2 ANQGSEA. Trimming removed 0 bases from V and 6 bases from J, with 24 bases in between. CDR3 size: 18 residues. CDR3 nucleotide sequence: TGCAGCGTTGAAGAATTTTGGGGGGGGGCCGGGTTAGGCAATGAGCAGTTCTTC. Encoded protein: CSVEEFWGGAGLGNEQFF.

This clonotype was counted only a few times. This rearrangement joins TRBV7-9 to TRBJ1-1; D not resolved. Trimming removed 6 bases from V and 1 base from J, with 15 bases in between. This CDR3 comprises 15 residues. Looked up from germline, CDR1 is SEHNR and CDR2 is FQNEAQ (reference sequence). CDR3 nucleotides: TGTGCCAGCAGGTCGGCGGGAGTTGGGAACACTGAAGCTTTCTTT. Amino acids: CASRSAGVGNTEAFF.

A few counts support this clonotype. This chain joins TRBV6-5 and TRBJ2-5; TRBD2 aligns across 10 bases. V dropped 6 bases and J dropped 7; count of bases not matched to a gene: 11. From germline, CDR1 is MNHEY and CDR2 SVGAGI. This CDR3 is built from 15 residues. Written as DNA, the CDR3 is TGTGCCAGCAGCCCAGAGAGAGCTAGCGGGGGGACCCAGTACTTC. Its protein is CASSPERASGGTQYF.

V and J are TRBV5-5 and TRBJ2-7; D is possibly TRBD1 or TRBD2 (5 bases each). Trimming removed 4 bases at V and 3 bases at J, with 14 bases between. The CDR3 has 14 amino acids. Germline V gene lookup returns CDR1 SGHKS and CDR2 YYEKEE (reference sequence). The CDR3 protein is CASSPGTQGYEQYF. The CDR3 DNA follows: TGTGCCAGCAGCCCCGGGACCCAGGGCTACGAGCAGTACTTC.

This chain links TRBV2 with TRBJ1-3; D possibly corresponds to TRBD1 (6 bases). The CDR3 has 14 residues. Germline V CDR1 and CDR2: SNHLY, FYNNEI. Trimming cost V 9 bases and J 2 bases, with 14 bases left between them. The DNA for the CDR3 is TGTGCCAGTACCCTAGGGGGTACTGGAAACACCATATATTTT. Amino acid sequence: CASTLGGTGNTIYF.

This chain joins TRBV7-9 and TRBJ2-4, with 11 bases lining up with TRBD1. The CDR3 sequence is 16 residues long. Germline loops: CDR1 SEHNR, CDR2 FQNEAQ (reference sequence). Trimming removed 3 bases from V and 2 bases from J; junction bases left unmatched: 3. In nucleotides, the CDR3 is TGTGCCAGCAGCTTGGGACAGGGGGAATCCAAAAACATTCAGTACTTC. Translating gives CASSLGQGESKNIQYF. The variable domain in full, completed from reference TRBV7-9 and TRBJ2-4, reads DTGVSQNPRHKITKRGQNVTFRCDPISEHNRLYWYRQTLGQGPEFLTYFQNEAQLEKSRLLSDRFSAERPKGSFSTLEIQRTEQGDSAMYLCASSLGQGESKNIQYFGAGTRLSVL.

The chain joins TRBV7-2 to TRBJ2-1; 10 bases agree with TRBD2. J lost 12 bases, V lost 5 bases, and 13 bases had no gene match. Germline V gives CDR1 SGHTA, CDR2 FQGNSA. The CDR3 runs 15 residues. CDR3 sequence (DNA): TGTGCCAGCAGCCCTAGTAGCGGGGGGTTTTATGTGCAGTTCTTC. This sequence encodes CASSPSSGGFYVQFF.

The V gene is TRBV27, the J gene TRBJ1-2; a weak D match, TRBD1 (5 bases). Trimming shortened V by 8 bases and J by 0 bases, and 19 bases separated the two germline ends. This CDR3 spans 16 amino acids. Germline CDR1 is MNHEY and CDR2 is SMNVEV (reference sequence). Here the CDR3 reads CASSLTPGAANYGYTF. CDR3 in DNA: TGTGCCAGCTCTCTTACCCCCGGGGCGGCTAACTATGGCTACACCTTC.

A few counts support this clonotype. The chain recombines TRBV6-5 with TRBJ2-7, with D possibly called TRBD1 or TRBD2 (5 bases each). Trimming removed 0 bases at V and 4 bases at J, with 13 bases between. The V gene's germline CDR1 is MNHEY and CDR2 SVGAGI. The CDR3 length is 15 residues. The CDR3 DNA sequence: TGTGCCAGCAGTTACTCGGCGACGGGGCGGTACGAGCAGTACTTC. This gives the protein CASSYSATGRYEQYF.

The rearrangement joins TRBV6-6 to TRBJ1-6; possibly TRBD1 for D (5 bases). The V and J ends lost 6 bases and 6 bases respectively, with 12 bases between them. CDR3 length equals 14 residues. The germline gives CDR1 MNHNY, CDR2 SVGAGI (reference sequence). The CDR3 reads CASSAGGPNSPLHF. In DNA form, the CDR3 reads TGTGCCAGCAGCGCGGGGGGACCTAATTCACCCCTCCACTTT.

The rearrangement links TRBV19 to TRBJ2-7, with D maybe TRBD2 (6 bases). V shed 3 bases and J shed 4 bases, with 10 bases lying between them. There are 13 residues in the CDR3. Germline lookup yields CDR1 LNHDA and CDR2 SQIVND (reference sequence). The CDR3 loop is CASSMEGFYEQYF. CDR3 coding DNA: TGTGCCAGTAGTATGGAGGGGTTTTACGAGCAGTACTTC.

The V call is TRBV6-6, the J call TRBJ2-3; a possible D gene is TRBD2 (7 bases). Looked up from germline, CDR1 is MNHNY and CDR2 is SVGAGI (reference sequence). The ends were cut back, 7 bases at V and 1 base at J, with 12 bases in the middle. There are 14 residues in the CDR3. The CDR3 nucleotides are TGTGCCAGCAAGGGCGGGGGCCGCACAGATACGCAGTATTTT. Its protein product is CASKGGGRTDTQYF.

Points on this clonotype: A read error is possible here, since a much larger clone lies one base away. J is TRBJ1-2 and V is TRBV7-2, with D tentatively TRBD1 (5 bases). The V gene lost 5 bases and the J gene lost 12 bases, with 19 bases spanning the gap. The CDR3 spans 13 residues. Germline values: CDR1 SGHTA, CDR2 FQGNSA. The CDR3: CASSQTEGIGNTF. The CDR3 nucleotides are TGTGCCAGCAGCCAGACAGAGGGTATAGGCAACACCTTC.

The genes are TRBV12-5 and TRBJ2-1, with D hard to call. V was shortened by 1 base and J by 1 base, with 8 bases between the two germline ends. The CDR3 sequence is 15 residues long. Germline CDR1 reads LGHNT; CDR2 reads FRNRAP. The CDR3 DNA reads as TGTGCTAGTGGTTTGGACAGAATTTCCTACAATGAGCAGTTCTTC. It yields the protein CASGLDRISYNEQFF.

Only a few counts were recorded for this clonotype. The rearrangement uses TRBV19 and TRBJ1-1; TRBD1 matches 8 bases. The V gene end was trimmed by 7 bases and the J gene end by 0 bases; junction bases not matched to a gene: 13. CDR3 length equals 17 residues. Germline V gene data show CDR1 as LNHDA and CDR2 as SQIVND (reference sequence). Here the CDR3 DNA reads TGTGCCAGTACCTCAGGGGGCGACCTTAGAATGAACACTGAAGCTTTCTTT. Residues: CASTSGGDLRMNTEAFF.

The chain is built from TRBV6-5 and TRBJ1-2, with TRBD1 matching over 7 bases. Trimming removed 5 bases from V and 8 bases from J; junction bases left unmatched: 8. Germline V gene lookup returns CDR1 MNHEY and CDR2 SVGAGI. The CDR3 runs to 13 residues. CDR3 loop: CASSTGTVRGYTF. CDR3 sequence (DNA): TGTGCCAGCAGTACGGGGACAGTTCGGGGCTACACCTTC.

The table lists this clonotype with many counts. The chain uses TRBV7-6 and TRBJ1-1; 10 bases fit TRBD1. The CDR3 is 16 amino acids. In germline, CDR1 is SGHVS, CDR2 FNYEAQ. J was trimmed by 4 bases and V by 1 base; bases with no gene match: 6. The CDR3 DNA reads as TGTGCCAGCAGCTTAGGACAGGGGGCTGGGAGCACTGAAGCTTTCTTT. Its protein product is CASSLGQGAGSTEAFF.

The chain combines TRBV6-1 with TRBJ1-1; D unresolved. CDR1 and CDR2 from the germline V gene are MNHNS and SASEGT. CDR3 length: 14 amino acids. The V and J ends lost 6 bases and 0 bases respectively, with 11 bases between them. CDR3 region: CASRSSYMNTEAFF. The CDR3 nucleotides read TGTGCCAGCAGATCGTCCTACATGAACACTGAAGCTTTCTTT.

This clonotype was seen a single time. This chain uses TRBV6-2 or TRBV6-3 with TRBJ1-6, with a tentative D call TRBD1 (6 bases). The CDR3 runs to 16 residues. The V end was cut by 2 bases, the J end by 6 bases, with 14 bases between. Germline V lookup: CDR1 MNHEY, CDR2 SVGEGT. The CDR3 loop is CASSYRQGQPNSPLHF. The CDR3 nucleotides are TGTGCCAGCAGTTACCGACAAGGACAGCCTAATTCACCCCTCCACTTT.

In this sample, this clonotype turned up a few times. This chain's CDR3 is CASSPAKGVMTEAFF. The CDR3 DNA is TGTGCCAGCTCTCCTGCCAAGGGAGTTATGACTGAAGCTTTCTTT. The V gene is TRBV7-9, the J gene TRBJ1-1; the D is unclear. The CDR3 is 15 residues long. V was cut by 8 bases and J by 5 bases, with 21 bases left in between. In germline, CDR1 is SEHNR, CDR2 FQNEAQ (reference sequence).

This clonotype was observed at least ten times. The rearrangement joins TRBV7-8 to TRBJ2-1; D is uncertain. The CDR3 has 14 residues. Trimming shortened V by 5 bases and J by 2 bases, and 10 bases separated the two germline ends. The germline V gene encodes CDR1 SGHVS and CDR2 FQNEAQ. CDR3 loop: CASSKSETYNEQFF. In DNA, the CDR3 is TGTGCCAGCAGCAAAAGCGAGACCTACAATGAGCAGTTCTTC.